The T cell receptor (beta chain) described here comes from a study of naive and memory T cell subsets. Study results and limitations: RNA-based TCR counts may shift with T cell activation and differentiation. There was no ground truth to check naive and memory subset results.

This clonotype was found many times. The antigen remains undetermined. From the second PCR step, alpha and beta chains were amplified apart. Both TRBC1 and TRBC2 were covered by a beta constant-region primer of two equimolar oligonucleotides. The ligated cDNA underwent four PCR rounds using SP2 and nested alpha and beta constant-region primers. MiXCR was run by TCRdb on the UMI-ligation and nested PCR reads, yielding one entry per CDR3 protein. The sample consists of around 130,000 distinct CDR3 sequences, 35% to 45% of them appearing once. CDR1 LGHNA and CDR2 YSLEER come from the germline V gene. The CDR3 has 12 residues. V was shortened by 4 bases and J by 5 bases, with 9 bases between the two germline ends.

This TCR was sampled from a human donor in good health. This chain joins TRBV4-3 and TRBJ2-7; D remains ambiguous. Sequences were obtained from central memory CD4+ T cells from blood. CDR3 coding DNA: TGCGCCAGCAGCCTAATCGCGGACGAGCAGTACTTC. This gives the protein CASSLIADEQYF.